Listed below are T cell receptor beta chains from one sample, sequenced in a study of blood T cell repertoires in COVID-19. Sequencing used immunoSEQ multiplex PCR; TCRdb keeps in-frame clones, though not all of them. The table includes approximately 160,000 clones, 76% detected once. Specimen: peripheral blood. The receptors here all came from a woman older than 75 with acute or convalescent COVID-19. CDR3s include the opening cysteine and the closing phenylalanine or tryptophan. Each record gives: V gene, J gene, clone size, D gene, CDR3 protein, CDR3 DNA. The D gene is left open where the match is weak. Clone size is given for some rows only: seen once, a few or many times, or a class if the clone is expanded.

TRBV28	TRBJ1-4	.	.	CASLGAATNEKLFF	TGTGCCAGCCTTGGGGCAGCAACTAATGAAAAACTGTTTTTT
TRBV20-1	TRBJ2-3	.	.	CSARAADTQYF	TGCAGTGCTAGAGCCGCAGATACGCAGTATTTT
TRBV19	TRBJ1-5	few	.	CASSKAVNSNQPQHF	TGTGCCAGTAGTAAGGCGGTCAATAGCAATCAGCCCCAGCATTTT
TRBV7-2	TRBJ2-7	.	TRBD2	CASSFLAGGQSEQYF	TGTGCCAGCAGCTTTCTAGCGGGGGGGCAAAGCGAGCAGTACTTC
TRBV19	TRBJ1-1	.	TRBD1	CASKDRPNTEAFF	TGTGCCAGTAAGGACAGGCCAAACACTGAAGCTTTCTTT
TRBV6-6	TRBJ2-3	.	TRBD1	CASSYSGTGGTDTQYF	TGTGCCAGCAGTTACTCCGGGACAGGGGGCACAGATACGCAGTATTTT
TRBV19	TRBJ1-5	.	TRBD1	CASSIPGQGPWGNQPQHF	TGTGCCAGTAGTATTCCCGGACAGGGCCCTTGGGGCAATCAGCCCCAGCATTTT
TRBV11-2	TRBJ2-7	.	.	CASSLGQNDVYEQYF	TGTGCCAGCAGCTTAGGGCAGAATGATGTCTACGAGCAGTACTTC
TRBV9	TRBJ2-3	once	.	CASSVGSGSTDTQYF	TGTGCCAGCAGCGTAGGTTCAGGGAGCACAGATACGCAGTATTTT
TRBV7-8	TRBJ1-5	.	.	CASSLTGSGYSNQPQHF	TGTGCCAGCAGCTTGACAGGATCGGGTTATAGCAATCAGCCCCAGCATTTT